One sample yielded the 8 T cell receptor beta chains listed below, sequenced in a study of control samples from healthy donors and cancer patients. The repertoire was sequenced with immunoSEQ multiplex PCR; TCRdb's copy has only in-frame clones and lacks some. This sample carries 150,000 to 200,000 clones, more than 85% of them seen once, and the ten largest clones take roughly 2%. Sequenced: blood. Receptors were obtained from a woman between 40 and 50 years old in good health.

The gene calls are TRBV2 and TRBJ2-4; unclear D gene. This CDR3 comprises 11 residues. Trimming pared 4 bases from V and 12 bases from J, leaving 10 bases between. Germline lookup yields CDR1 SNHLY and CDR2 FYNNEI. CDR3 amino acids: CASSGTRDQYF. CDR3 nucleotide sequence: TGTGCCAGCAGTGGGACGCGAGATCAGTACTTC.

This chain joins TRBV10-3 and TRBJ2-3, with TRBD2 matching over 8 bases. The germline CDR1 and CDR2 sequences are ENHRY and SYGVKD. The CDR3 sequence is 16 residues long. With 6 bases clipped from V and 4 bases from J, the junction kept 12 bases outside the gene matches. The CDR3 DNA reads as TGTGCCATCAGGTCACCCGAAGCGGGGGTTTCAGATACGCAGTATTTT. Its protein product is CAIRSPEAGVSDTQYF.

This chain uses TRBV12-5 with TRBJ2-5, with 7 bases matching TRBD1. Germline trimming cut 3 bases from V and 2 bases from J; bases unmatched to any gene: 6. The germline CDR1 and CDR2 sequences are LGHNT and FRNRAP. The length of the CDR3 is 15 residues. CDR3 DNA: TGTGCTAGTGGTTTACGACAGGGCCCTCAAGAGACCCAGTACTTC. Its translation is CASGLRQGPQETQYF. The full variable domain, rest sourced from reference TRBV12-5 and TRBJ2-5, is DARVTQTPRHKVTEMGQEVTMRCQPILGHNTVFWYRQTMMQGLELLAYFRNRAPLDDSGMPKDRFSAEMPDATLATLKIQPSEPRDSAVYFCASGLRQGPQETQYFGPGTRLLVL.

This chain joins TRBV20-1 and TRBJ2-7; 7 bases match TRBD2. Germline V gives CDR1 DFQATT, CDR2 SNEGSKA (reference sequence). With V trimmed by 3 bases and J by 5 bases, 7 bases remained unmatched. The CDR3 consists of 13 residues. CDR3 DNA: TGCAGTGCTAGTTCTAGCGGCCGGAACGAGCAGTACTTC. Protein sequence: CSASSSGRNEQYF.

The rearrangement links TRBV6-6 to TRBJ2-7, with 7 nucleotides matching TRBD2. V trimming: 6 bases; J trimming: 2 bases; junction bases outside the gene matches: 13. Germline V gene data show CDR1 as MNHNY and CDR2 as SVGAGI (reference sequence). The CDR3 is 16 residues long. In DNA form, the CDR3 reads TGTGCCAGCAGCCACATTGGTGGACTAGGAACCTACGAGCAGTACTTC. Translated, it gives CASSHIGGLGTYEQYF.

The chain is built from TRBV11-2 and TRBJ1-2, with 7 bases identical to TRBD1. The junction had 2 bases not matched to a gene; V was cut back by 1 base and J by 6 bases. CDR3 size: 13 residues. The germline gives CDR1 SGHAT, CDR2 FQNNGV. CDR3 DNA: TGTGCCAGCAGCTTAGTGGGGACAGATGGCTACACCTTC. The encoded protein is CASSLVGTDGYTF.

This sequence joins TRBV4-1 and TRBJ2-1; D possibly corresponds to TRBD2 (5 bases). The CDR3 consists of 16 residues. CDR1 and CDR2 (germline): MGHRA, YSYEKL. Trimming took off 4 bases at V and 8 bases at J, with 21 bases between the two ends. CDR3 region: CASSLADFSRVDEQFF. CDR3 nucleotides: TGCGCCAGCAGCCTCGCGGACTTTTCGCGAGTGGATGAGCAGTTCTTC.

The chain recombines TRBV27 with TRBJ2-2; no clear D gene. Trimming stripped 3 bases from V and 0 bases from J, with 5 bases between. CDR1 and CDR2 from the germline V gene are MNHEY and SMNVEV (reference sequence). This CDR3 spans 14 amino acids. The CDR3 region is CASSFGANTGELFF. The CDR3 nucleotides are TGTGCCAGCAGTTTTGGCGCGAACACCGGGGAGCTGTTTTTT.